The rows below give T cell receptor beta chains drawn from one sample of a study of vaccination effects on CD4 cells after COVID-19. No antigens are known for them. Using immunoSEQ multiplex PCR, the repertoire was profiled, and TCRdb retains in-frame clones only, with some absent. The data show 37,000 or so clones, with approximately 67% seen just once and 4.2% held by the top ten. Sequences were derived from CD4+ T cells from PBMCs cultured without peptide, sampled before COVID-19 vaccination. These receptors were taken from a human donor who received a COVID-19 vaccine. The CDR3 runs from the conserved cysteine through the conserved F or W. Only some rows state a clone size, as once, few, many or a class for expanded clones.

TRBJ1-1 TRBV6-4 . CASSASVIQGMASEAFF
TRBJ2-7 TRBV12-3/TRBV12-4 . CASSPQGGEQYF
TRBJ2-5 TRBV7-7 medium-sized CASSSGRLVRGTLETQYF
TRBJ1-1 TRBV7-8 once CASSLDGNSPEAFF
TRBJ2-5 TRBV18 . CASSPPDQETQYF
TRBJ2-1 TRBV19 . CASRGTSGSVNEQFF
TRBJ2-3 TRBV6-5 once CASSKSGTSTDTQYF
TRBJ2-1 TRBV5-1 . CASSWDGTAYNEQFF
TRBJ1-3 TRBV5-5 . CASSLVRASSGNTIYF
TRBJ1-4 TRBV3-1/TRBV3-2 . CASSPTGWGEKLFF
TRBJ1-2 TRBV7-8 few CASSKDGNYGYTF
TRBJ2-3 TRBV19 few CASRGQGGTDTQYF
TRBJ1-5 TRBV6-5 . CASRSGTGTNQPQHF
TRBJ2-2 TRBV5-6 . CASSRPGHLTGELFF
TRBJ2-5 TRBV23-1 . CASSLLDRADQETQYF
TRBJ1-2 TRBV2 . CASRGQLVTTVNYGYTF
TRBJ1-6 TRBV12-3/TRBV12-4 few CASSYAVGVLHF
TRBJ2-1 TRBV6-5 . CASSPTGGGYNEQFF
TRBJ2-2 TRBV29-1 . CSVSTSGRARDTGELFF
TRBJ2-1 TRBV2 few CASSAEVAGVYNEQFF
TRBJ2-1 TRBV2 . CASSRESSSYNEQFF
TRBJ1-1 TRBV6-1 . CASSEIEHTEAFF
TRBJ2-7 TRBV6-2/TRBV6-3 . CASSWQALYEQYF
TRBJ1-6 TRBV11-2 . CASSLVGSPLHF
TRBJ1-1 TRBV5-4 . CASSGGGFKGENTEAFF
TRBJ1-5 TRBV4-1 . CASSQELSVSNQPQHF
TRBJ2-1 TRBV5-4 few CASSARLAEQFF
TRBJ1-4 TRBV11-2 . CASSQDRGLEKLFF
TRBJ2-5 TRBV21-1 . CASSNRQGETQYF
TRBJ2-7 TRBV6-5 . CASRQEPYEQYF
TRBJ2-5 TRBV7-6 . CASSLGQLGGQETQYF
TRBJ1-1 TRBV27 . CASRPGTGIEAFF
TRBJ1-1 TRBV6-4 . CASSRSGDSPAFF
TRBJ2-1 TRBV10-2 . CASLNTGNEQFF
TRBJ2-1 TRBV6-5 once CASSHLAGSYNEQFF
TRBJ2-5 TRBV5-1 . CASSPTPSQETQYF
TRBJ2-7 TRBV5-8 . CASSQRTSGGYEQYF
TRBJ1-3 TRBV4-1 few CASSLRDPRTGDGNTIYF
TRBJ1-3 TRBV6-2/TRBV6-3 . CASSYSPRKSGNTIYF
TRBJ1-3 TRBV5-1 . CASSSETGGWGNTIYF
TRBJ2-7 TRBV5-5 . CASSLSGTGSYEQYF
TRBJ2-5 TRBV24-1 once CATSALLATGQETQYF
TRBJ2-3 TRBV4-2 once CASSQDPSGRVTDTQYF
TRBJ1-6 TRBV11-2 . CASSLEVAAFGSPLHF
TRBJ2-7 TRBV4-2 . CASSQDRTGDLEYEQYF
TRBJ1-2 TRBV2 . CASTDGHSNYGYTF
TRBJ1-1 TRBV10-3 . CAISDRGLPNTEAFF
TRBJ1-5 TRBV10-1 few CASSGTYNQPQHF
TRBJ1-3 TRBV7-8 . CASSLRWQGALGNTIYF
TRBJ2-7 TRBV18 . CASSPNEGLNEQYF
TRBJ2-7 TRBV29-1 . CSVLHGQTYEQYF
TRBJ2-3 TRBV25-1 . CASNLAGPTDTQYF
TRBJ2-7 TRBV13 few CASSSTPGTEAYEQYF
TRBJ2-5 TRBV23-1 . CASSQDRGVMETQYF